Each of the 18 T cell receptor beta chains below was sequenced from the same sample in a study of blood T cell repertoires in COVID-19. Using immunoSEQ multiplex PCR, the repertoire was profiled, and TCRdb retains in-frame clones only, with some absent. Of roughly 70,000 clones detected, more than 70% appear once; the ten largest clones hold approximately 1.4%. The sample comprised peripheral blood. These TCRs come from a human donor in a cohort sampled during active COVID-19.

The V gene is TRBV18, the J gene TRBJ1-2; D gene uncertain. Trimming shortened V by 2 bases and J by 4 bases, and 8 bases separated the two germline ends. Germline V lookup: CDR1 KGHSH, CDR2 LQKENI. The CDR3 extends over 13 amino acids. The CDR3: CASSPGSLYGYTF. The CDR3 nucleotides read TGTGCCAGCTCACCAGGGAGCCTCTATGGCTACACCTTC.

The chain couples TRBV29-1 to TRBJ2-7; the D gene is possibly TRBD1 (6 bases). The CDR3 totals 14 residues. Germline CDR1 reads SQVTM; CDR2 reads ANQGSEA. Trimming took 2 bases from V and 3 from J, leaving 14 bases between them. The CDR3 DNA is TGCAGCGTTGAACGGGAACAGGGAAGCTACGAGCAGTACTTC. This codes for CSVEREQGSYEQYF.

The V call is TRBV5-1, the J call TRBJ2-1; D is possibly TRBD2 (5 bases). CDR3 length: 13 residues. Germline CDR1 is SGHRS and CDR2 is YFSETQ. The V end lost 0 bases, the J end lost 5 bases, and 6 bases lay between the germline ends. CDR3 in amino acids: CASSLDGNNEQFF. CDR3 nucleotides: TGCGCCAGCAGCTTGGACGGGAACAATGAGCAGTTCTTC.

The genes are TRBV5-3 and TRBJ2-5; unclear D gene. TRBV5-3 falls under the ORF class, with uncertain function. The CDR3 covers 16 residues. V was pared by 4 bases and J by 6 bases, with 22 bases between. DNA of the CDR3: TGTGCCAGAAGCACCCCGCCATGTTGGAGCACGAAGACCCAGTACTTC. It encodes CARSTPPCWSTKTQYF.

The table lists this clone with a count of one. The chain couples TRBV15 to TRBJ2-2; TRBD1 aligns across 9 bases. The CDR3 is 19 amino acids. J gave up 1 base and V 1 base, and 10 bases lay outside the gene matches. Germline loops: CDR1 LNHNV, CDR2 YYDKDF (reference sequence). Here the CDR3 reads CATSRATSGTGLNTGELFF. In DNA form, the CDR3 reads TGTGCCACCAGCAGAGCCACTTCCGGGACAGGGCTGAACACCGGGGAGCTGTTTTTT.

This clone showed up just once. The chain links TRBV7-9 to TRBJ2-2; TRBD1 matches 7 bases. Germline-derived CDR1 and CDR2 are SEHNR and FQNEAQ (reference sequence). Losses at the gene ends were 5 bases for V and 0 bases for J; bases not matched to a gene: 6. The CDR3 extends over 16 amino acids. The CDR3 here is CASSPPGTANTGELFF. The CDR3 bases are TGTGCCAGCAGCCCACCCGGGACAGCGAACACCGGGGAGCTGTTTTTT.

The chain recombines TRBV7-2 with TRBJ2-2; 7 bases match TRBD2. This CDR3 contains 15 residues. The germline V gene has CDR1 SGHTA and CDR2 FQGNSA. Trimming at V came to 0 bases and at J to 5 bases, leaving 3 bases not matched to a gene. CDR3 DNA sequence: TGTGCCAGCAGCTTAGCGGGAGGGCGTACCGGGGAGCTGTTTTTT. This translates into CASSLAGGRTGELFF.

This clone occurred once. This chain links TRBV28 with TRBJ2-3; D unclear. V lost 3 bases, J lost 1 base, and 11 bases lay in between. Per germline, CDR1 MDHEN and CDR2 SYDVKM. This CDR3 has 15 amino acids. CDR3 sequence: CASSFERSGTDTQYF. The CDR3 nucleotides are TGTGCCAGCAGTTTTGAGAGAAGCGGCACAGATACGCAGTATTTT.

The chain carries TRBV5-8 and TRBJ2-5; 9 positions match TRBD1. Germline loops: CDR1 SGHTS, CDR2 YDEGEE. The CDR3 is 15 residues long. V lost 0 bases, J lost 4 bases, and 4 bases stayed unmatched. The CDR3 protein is CASSLGRQGGETQYF. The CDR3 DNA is TGTGCCAGCAGCTTGGGCCGACAGGGGGGAGAGACCCAGTACTTC.

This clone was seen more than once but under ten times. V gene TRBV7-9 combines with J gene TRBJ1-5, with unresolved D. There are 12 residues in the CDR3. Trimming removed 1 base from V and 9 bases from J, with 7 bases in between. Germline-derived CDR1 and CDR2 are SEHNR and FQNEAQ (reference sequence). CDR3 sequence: CASSLDRGPQHF. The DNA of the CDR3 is TGTGCCAGCAGCTTAGATCGAGGGCCCCAGCATTTT.

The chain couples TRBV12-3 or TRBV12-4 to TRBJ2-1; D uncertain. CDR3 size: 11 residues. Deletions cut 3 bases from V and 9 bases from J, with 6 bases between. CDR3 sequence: CASSLVSEQFF. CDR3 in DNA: TGTGCCAGCAGTTTGGTGAGTGAGCAGTTCTTC.

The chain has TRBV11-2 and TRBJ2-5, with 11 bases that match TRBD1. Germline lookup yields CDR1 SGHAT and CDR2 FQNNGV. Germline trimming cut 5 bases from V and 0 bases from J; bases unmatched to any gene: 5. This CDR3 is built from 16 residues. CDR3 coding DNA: TGTGCCAGCAGCCGGACAGGGGGCCTCTACCAAGAGACCCAGTACTTC. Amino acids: CASSRTGGLYQETQYF.

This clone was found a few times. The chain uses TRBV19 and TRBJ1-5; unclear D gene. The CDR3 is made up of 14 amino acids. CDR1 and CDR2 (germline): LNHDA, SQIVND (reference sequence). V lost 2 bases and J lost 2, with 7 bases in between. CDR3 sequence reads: CASSISSGNQPQHF. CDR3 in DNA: TGTGCCAGTAGTATATCGAGCGGCAATCAGCCCCAGCATTTT.

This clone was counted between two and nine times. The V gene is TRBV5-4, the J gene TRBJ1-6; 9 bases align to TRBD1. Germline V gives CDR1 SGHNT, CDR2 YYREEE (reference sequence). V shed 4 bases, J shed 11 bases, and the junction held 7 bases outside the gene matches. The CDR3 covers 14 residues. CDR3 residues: CASSVDRGVTPLHF. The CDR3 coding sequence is TGTGCCAGCAGCGTGGACAGGGGTGTTACACCCCTCCACTTT.

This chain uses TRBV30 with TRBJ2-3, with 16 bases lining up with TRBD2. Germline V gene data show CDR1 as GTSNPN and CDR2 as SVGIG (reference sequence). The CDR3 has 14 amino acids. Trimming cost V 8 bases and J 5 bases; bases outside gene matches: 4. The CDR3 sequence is CAGGTSGRGDTQYF. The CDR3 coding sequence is TGTGCCGGGGGGACTAGCGGGAGGGGAGATACGCAGTATTTT.

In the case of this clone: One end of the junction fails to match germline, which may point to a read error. CDR3 in amino acids: CASSPGLDLTQYF. The CDR3 DNA reads as TGTGCTAGCAGTCCCGGACTCGATCTAACCCAGTACTTC. The J gene is TRBJ2-5, the V gene TRBV7-7; possible D gene TRBD2, 5 bases. Germline CDR1 reads SSHAT; CDR2 reads FNYEAQ (reference sequence). There are 13 residues in the CDR3.

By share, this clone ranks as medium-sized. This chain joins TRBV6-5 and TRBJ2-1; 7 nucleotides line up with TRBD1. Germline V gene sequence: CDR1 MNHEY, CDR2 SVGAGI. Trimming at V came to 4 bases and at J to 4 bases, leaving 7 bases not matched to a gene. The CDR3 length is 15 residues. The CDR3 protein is CASSSGQDPYNEQFF. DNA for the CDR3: TGTGCCAGCAGTTCAGGACAGGACCCTTACAATGAGCAGTTCTTC.

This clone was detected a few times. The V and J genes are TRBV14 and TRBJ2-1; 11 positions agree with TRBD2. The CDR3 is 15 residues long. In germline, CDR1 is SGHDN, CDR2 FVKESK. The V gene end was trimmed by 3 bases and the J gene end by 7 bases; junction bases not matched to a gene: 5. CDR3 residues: CASSQYSGRVNEQFF. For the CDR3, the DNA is TGTGCCAGCAGCCAGTATAGCGGGAGGGTGAATGAGCAGTTCTTC.